This T cell receptor beta chain was captured by sequencing in a study of T cells in Graves' hyperthyroidism and ophthalmopathy. Study-level points and caveats: A model using 13 V-J features told ophthalmopathy apart from stable hyperthyroidism. Most thyroid-expanded clonotypes above 0.001 were also found in blood.

This clonotype appeared many times. Its cognate antigen is unknown. TCR beta CDR3 region amplification was performed from RNA transcripts. A first-round RT-PCR of the TCR CDR3 used the HTBI primer set. TCRdb recomputed calls from the multiplex PCR reads with MiXCR, one row per CDR3 protein. The sample yields more than 300,000 distinct CDR3 sequences, 14% seen once. Sequenced input: blood. The sequence derives from a woman aged 60-75 years with Graves' hyperthyroidism.

Here the CDR3 reads CASSPGFTGEKLFF. In DNA, the CDR3 is TGTGCCAGCAGCCCCGGCTTTACAGGTGAAAAACTGTTTTTT. This chain links TRBV11-2 with TRBJ1-4; possible D gene TRBD1, 5 bases. The CDR3 is 14 residues long. Germline V gene lookup returns CDR1 SGHAT and CDR2 FQNNGV. V lost 5 bases to trimming and J lost 7 bases, with 14 bases between them.